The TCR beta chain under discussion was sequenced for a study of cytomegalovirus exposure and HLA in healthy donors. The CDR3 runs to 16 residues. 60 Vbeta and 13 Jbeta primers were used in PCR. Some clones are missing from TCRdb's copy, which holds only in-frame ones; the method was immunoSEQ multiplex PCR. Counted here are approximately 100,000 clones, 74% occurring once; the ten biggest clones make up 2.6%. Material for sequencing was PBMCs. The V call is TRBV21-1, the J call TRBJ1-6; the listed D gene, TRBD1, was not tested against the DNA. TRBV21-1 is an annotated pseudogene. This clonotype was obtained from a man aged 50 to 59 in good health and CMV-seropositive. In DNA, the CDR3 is TGTGCCAGCAGCAAAGTGGAGTCAGGGGGCGAGGCACCCCTCCACTTT. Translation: CASSKVESGGEAPLHF.